The clone carrying this T cell receptor (beta chain) was counted only a few times. Profiling relied on immunoSEQ multiplex PCR, and the TCRdb table lists in-frame clones only, not all of them. The sample has 170,000 or so clones, more than 85% seen once. These data originate in a study of blood T cell repertoires in COVID-19. Looking at the study overall: Sites across the United States, Italy and Spain contributed samples from acute and convalescent COVID-19. From T cells, B-cell-depleted T cells, or PBMCs came the material, which was cDNA or gDNA.

The CDR3 runs 14 residues. Germline V gives CDR1 SNHLY, CDR2 FYNNEI. V lost 5 bases and J lost 0, with 8 bases in between. The source is a man in his fifties or sixties with acute or convalescent COVID-19. Sequencing input: peripheral blood. The chain combines TRBV2 with TRBJ1-3, with D possibly matching TRBD1 (6 bases). CDR3 in DNA: TGTGCCAGCAGTCGGGACATCTCTGGAAACACCATATATTTT. The encoded protein is CASSRDISGNTIYF.